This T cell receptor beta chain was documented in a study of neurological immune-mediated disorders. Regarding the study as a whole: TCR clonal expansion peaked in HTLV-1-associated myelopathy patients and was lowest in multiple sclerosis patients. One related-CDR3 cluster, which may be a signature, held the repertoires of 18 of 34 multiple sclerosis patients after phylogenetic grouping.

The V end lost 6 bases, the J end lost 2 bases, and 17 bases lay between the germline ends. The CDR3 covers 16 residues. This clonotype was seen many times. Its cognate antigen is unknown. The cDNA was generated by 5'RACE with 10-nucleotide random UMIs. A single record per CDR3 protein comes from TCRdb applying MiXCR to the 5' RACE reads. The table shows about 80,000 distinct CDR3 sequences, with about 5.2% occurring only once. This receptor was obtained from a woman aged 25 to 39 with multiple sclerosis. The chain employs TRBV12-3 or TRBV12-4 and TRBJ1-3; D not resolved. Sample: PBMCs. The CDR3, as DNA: TGTGCCAGCAGCCCTTCACCATTACGGCCTGGAAACACCATATATTTT. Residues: CASSPSPLRPGNTIYF.